This TCR beta chain was retrieved from a study of blood T cell repertoires in COVID-19. The CDR3 is made up of 15 amino acids. From germline, CDR1 is SGHNT and CDR2 YYREEE (reference sequence). The V gene end was trimmed by 3 bases and the J gene end by 2 bases; junction bases not matched to a gene: 5. In assigning cohorts, the study relied on participant-reported clinical history. Cohort 3 donors were reported recovered after two negative PCRs, clearance, or symptom resolution. Authors' analysis steps: Reference gene primers were amplified, and this amplification served to estimate nucleated cell counts. Repertoires were generated with immunoSEQ multiplex PCR, while TCRdb's copy carries only in-frame clones and drops some. The DNA was the basis for D and trimming; V, J and clone size are from that table. The table has about 380,000 clones, approximately 90% seen once.

The chain combines TRBV5-4 with TRBJ1-3; 7 bases are shared with TRBD1. Sequencing was performed on PBMCs or T cells enriched from blood (not recorded which). This clonotype was sampled from a woman between 18 and 29 years old who had recovered from COVID-19. CDR3 amino acids: CASSSQDRTGNTIYF. For the CDR3, the DNA is TGTGCCAGCAGCTCCCAGGACAGGACTGGAAACACCATATATTTT.